The 25 T cell receptor beta chains below all came from one sample that was sequenced in a study of T cells in Graves' hyperthyroidism and ophthalmopathy. What was amplified from RNA transcripts were TCR beta CDR3 regions. Initially, a first-round RT-PCR of the TCR CDR3 employed the HTBI primer set. Via MiXCR, TCRdb re-called the multiplex PCR reads, giving one row per CDR3 protein. The sample holds some 720,000 distinct CDR3 sequences; about a sixth are singletons and the top ten take around 7.7%. The specimen was blood. These receptors were obtained from a man aged 18-30 years with Graves' hyperthyroidism.

This chain connects TRBV7-9 to TRBJ2-2; no reliable D call. The CDR3 spans 16 residues. Trimming removed 3 bases at V and 4 bases at J, with 15 bases between. The germline gives CDR1 SEHNR, CDR2 FQNEAQ (reference sequence). The CDR3 bases are TGTGCCAGCAGCTTTCAAGCCTGGACCGGCACCGGGGAGCTGTTTTTT. This sequence encodes CASSFQAWTGTGELFF.

This clonotype was detected only a few times. The chain combines TRBV12-5 with TRBJ2-1; 9 bases line up with TRBD1. This CDR3 is built from 15 residues. V trimming: 6 bases; J trimming: 4 bases; junction bases outside the gene matches: 7. Germline lookup yields CDR1 LGHNT and CDR2 FRNRAP. This CDR3 is CASGWVGTGYNEQFF. DNA of the CDR3: TGTGCTAGTGGGTGGGTTGGGACAGGGTACAATGAGCAGTTCTTC.

The chain joins TRBV30 to TRBJ1-2, with TRBD1 matching 7 bases. Germline loops: CDR1 GTSNPN, CDR2 SVGIG (reference sequence). V was pared by 5 bases and J by 7 bases, with 10 bases of the junction left unmatched. CDR3 size: 13 residues. In DNA, the CDR3 is TGTGCCTGGGCGAAACAGGGGCGCCCTGGCTACACCTTC. It encodes CAWAKQGRPGYTF.

Only a few counts were recorded for this clonotype. The rearrangement joins TRBV20-1 to TRBJ2-5; D remains unclear. The V gene lost 4 bases and the J gene lost 5 bases, with 11 bases spanning the gap. Per germline, CDR1 DFQATT and CDR2 SNEGSKA (reference sequence). This CDR3 spans 12 amino acids. In DNA, the CDR3 is TGCAGTGCTAACGGTCCGTGGGAGACCCAGTACTTC. Residues: CSANGPWETQYF.

This clonotype was seen a few times. The chain has TRBV19 and TRBJ2-1, with TRBD2 identical over 11 bases. After removal of 7 bases from V and 2 bases from J, the junction contained 10 bases not matched to a gene. CDR1 is LNHDA, CDR2 SQIVND, per germline (reference sequence). This CDR3 contains 17 residues. The CDR3 sequence is CASMGLLAGEAYNEQFF. The CDR3, as DNA: TGTGCCAGTATGGGACTACTAGCGGGAGAGGCCTACAATGAGCAGTTCTTC.

In this sample, this clonotype turned up a few times. This chain links TRBV18 with TRBJ1-5; D is perhaps TRBD1 (5 bases). The CDR3 sequence is 15 residues long. Germline CDR1 KGHSH, CDR2 LQKENI. Between the trimmed V and J ends, which lost 6 bases and 7 bases, there was a span of 19 bases. In DNA, the CDR3 is TGTGCCAGCTCCCCCCTGGGGGGGATTGGGCAGCCCCAGCATTTT. It translates to CASSPLGGIGQPQHF.

The chain joins TRBV12-5 to TRBJ2-3, with D perhaps given as TRBD1 or TRBD2 (5 bases each). The CDR3 has 13 residues. The V end lost 7 bases, the J end lost 7 bases, and 15 bases lay between the germline ends. Germline CDR1 and CDR2: LGHNT and FRNRAP. CDR3 region: CASVEGRLNTQYF. The CDR3 bases are TGTGCTAGTGTCGAGGGACGGTTGAATACGCAGTATTTT.

In this sample, this clonotype turned up many times. The rearrangement links TRBV28 to TRBJ1-3; unclear D gene. The germline V gene encodes CDR1 MDHEN and CDR2 SYDVKM. V was shortened by 6 bases and J by 2 bases, with 8 bases between the two germline ends. There are 13 residues in the CDR3. The CDR3: CASSDGPGNTIYF. The CDR3 nucleotides are TGTGCCAGCAGCGACGGCCCTGGAAACACCATATATTTT.

This clonotype has a count of ten or more. The CDR3 reads CASSLGGAQDTQYF. Here the CDR3 DNA reads TGTGCCAGCAGCTTAGGCGGGGCACAGGATACGCAGTATTTT. This chain connects TRBV11-3 to TRBJ2-3; the D gene is possibly TRBD2 (6 bases). The V end lost 1 base, the J end lost 6 bases, and 11 bases lay between the germline ends. This CDR3 contains 14 residues. The germline CDR1 and CDR2 sequences are SGHNT and YENEEA.

This clonotype came up a few times. The chain is built from TRBV11-1 and TRBJ2-7; no reliable D call. This CDR3 region has 13 residues. The V end lost 3 bases, the J end lost 7 bases, and 13 bases lay between the germline ends. Looked up from germline, CDR1 is SGHAT and CDR2 is FQDESV (reference sequence). For the CDR3, the DNA is TGTGCCAGCAGCTTCGGCGGTCAGACGGAGCAGTACTTC. This encodes CASSFGGQTEQYF.

This clonotype was recorded many times. The chain uses TRBV6-1 and TRBJ1-1, with 8 bases identical to TRBD1. V shed 6 bases, J shed 4 bases, and the junction held 7 bases outside the gene matches. In germline, CDR1 is MNHNS, CDR2 SASEGT. The CDR3 has 14 amino acids. CDR3 coding DNA: TGTGCCAGCAGCACGCATGGGACAGGCACTGAAGCTTTCTTT. It translates to CASSTHGTGTEAFF.

The table lists this clonotype with many counts. This sequence joins TRBV27 and TRBJ2-3, with D perhaps matching TRBD1 (6 bases). Trimming took off 1 base at V and 0 bases at J, with 14 bases between the two ends. The CDR3 contains 17 residues. CDR1 is MNHEY, CDR2 SMNVEV, per germline (reference sequence). The DNA for the CDR3 is TGTGCCAGCAGTTTATATGGACAGTTTTCTAGCACAGATACGCAGTATTTT. This sequence encodes CASSLYGQFSSTDTQYF.

This clonotype was recorded at least ten times. V and J are TRBV30 and TRBJ2-7; D is unclear. Germline-derived CDR1 and CDR2 are GTSNPN and SVGIG (reference sequence). The CDR3 has 11 amino acids. With 5 bases removed from V and 3 bases from J, the gap between germline ends came to 8 bases. In DNA form, the CDR3 reads TGTGCCTGGGGGCGATTCTACGAGCAGTACTTC. Residues: CAWGRFYEQYF.

There are many counts of this clonotype. The gene calls are TRBV19 and TRBJ2-7; 9 positions agree with TRBD1. J lost 0 bases, V lost 5 bases, and 5 bases had no gene match. The CDR3 runs to 15 residues. Germline CDR1 and CDR2: LNHDA and SQIVND (reference sequence). The CDR3 bases are TGTGCCAGTAGTGCCGGGACAGGGAACTCCTACGAGCAGTACTTC. It specifies CASSAGTGNSYEQYF.

The chain combines TRBV24-1 with TRBJ2-1; 7 positions agree with TRBD2. CDR1 KGHDR and CDR2 SFDVKD come from the germline V gene. V trimming: 2 bases; J trimming: 8 bases; junction bases outside the gene matches: 8. There are 15 residues in the CDR3. In nucleotides, the CDR3 is TGTGCCACCAGTGATTCTAGCGGACCGAGACATGAGCAGTTCTTC. Its protein product is CATSDSSGPRHEQFF.

Only a few counts were recorded for this clonotype. This chain links TRBV4-3 with TRBJ1-1; 7 nucleotides line up with TRBD1. Germline values: CDR1 LGHNA, CDR2 YSLEER. The CDR3 has 17 residues. V dropped 4 bases and J dropped 4; count of bases not matched to a gene: 15. CDR3 nucleotide sequence: TGCGCCAGCAGCCCTTGGTGGGACAGAGAGGCTGGCACTGAAGCTTTCTTT. The encoded protein is CASSPWWDREAGTEAFF.

There are a few counts of this clonotype. The rearrangement links TRBV20-1 to TRBJ2-7, with TRBD1 matching 8 bases. The CDR3 runs to 14 residues. Germline CDR1 is DFQATT and CDR2 is SNEGSKA (reference sequence). V dropped 1 base and J dropped 2; count of bases not matched to a gene: 4. The CDR3 DNA is TGCAGTGCTAGAGGACAGGGGAGTGCCTACGAGCAGTACTTC. This gives the protein CSARGQGSAYEQYF.

This chain uses TRBV30 with TRBJ2-1; no clear D. V was clipped by 3 bases and J by 9 bases, with 12 bases between them. This CDR3 contains 12 residues. CDR1 and CDR2 (germline): GTSNPN, SVGIG (reference sequence). CDR3 in DNA: TGTGCCTGGAGGGGATCTCCTTCTGAGCAGTTCTTC. The encoded protein is CAWRGSPSEQFF.

This clonotype has at least ten counts. One end of the junction is discordant with germline, which a read error may explain. This sequence joins TRBV6-1 and TRBJ1-1; 9 nucleotides match TRBD1. CDR3 size: 15 residues. Germline-derived CDR1 and CDR2 are MNHNS and SASEGT. The CDR3 DNA reads TGTGCCGGCAGTATTTTGACAGGGGGTGGATCTGAAGCTTTCTTT. The encoded protein is CAGSILTGGGSEAFF.

The V call is TRBV10-3, the J call TRBJ2-3; 13 bases line up with TRBD2. Germline V gene lookup returns CDR1 ENHRY and CDR2 SYGVKD. The CDR3 consists of 18 residues. Unmatched junction bases numbered 10, after V lost 0 bases and J lost 7 bases. DNA for the CDR3: TGTGCCATCAGTGAGTCGGTAGTTCTGACTAGCGGGAGGAATACGCAGTATTTT. It codes for CAISESVVLTSGRNTQYF.

This clonotype was observed many times. The rearrangement joins TRBV12-3 or TRBV12-4 to TRBJ1-1, with D possibly being TRBD1 (6 bases). This CDR3 spans 14 amino acids. The ends were cut back, 2 bases at V and 4 bases at J, with 11 bases in the middle. This CDR3 reads CASSLQGKGTEAFF. As DNA, the CDR3 is TGTGCCAGCAGTTTACAGGGGAAGGGCACTGAAGCTTTCTTT.

This clonotype was recorded many times. This chain joins TRBV12-3 or TRBV12-4 and TRBJ1-5; a possible D gene is TRBD1 (5 bases). Deletions cut 3 bases from V and 6 bases from J, with 15 bases between. The CDR3 consists of 15 residues. CDR3 sequence (DNA): TGTGCCAGCAGTTTGCAGGGAAGCCGCGGTCAGCCCCAGCATTTT. It codes for CASSLQGSRGQPQHF.

This chain links TRBV19 with TRBJ2-3, with 7 bases identical to TRBD1. CDR1 is LNHDA, CDR2 SQIVND, per germline (reference sequence). This CDR3 comprises 17 residues. After removal of 6 bases from V and 0 bases from J, the junction contained 12 bases not matched to a gene. CDR3 residues: CASSTFAYRGSTDTQYF. CDR3 sequence (DNA): TGTGCCAGTAGCACCTTCGCTTACAGGGGTAGCACAGATACGCAGTATTTT.

This clonotype was counted between two and nine times. The CDR3 ends on some other residue instead of the conserved phenylalanine or tryptophan, so this is likely a read error. This chain connects TRBV10-3 to TRBJ2-7; the match to TRBD1 covers 9 bases. CDR1 is ENHRY, CDR2 SYGVKD, per germline. CDR3 length: 14 amino acids. Unmatched junction bases numbered 5, after V lost 6 bases and J lost 2 bases. CDR3 sequence: CAISGGQGTYEQYL. Here the CDR3 DNA reads TGTGCCATCAGCGGAGGACAGGGGACCTACGAGCAGTACCTC.

This clonotype was observed a handful of times. The J gene is TRBJ1-5, the V gene TRBV7-9; a weak D match, TRBD1 (5 bases). The CDR3 covers 13 residues. V lost 5 bases and J lost 5, with 10 bases in between. Germline V CDR1 and CDR2: SEHNR, FQNEAQ (reference sequence). The CDR3 here is CASSPARDQPQHF. The CDR3 region has the DNA TGTGCCAGCAGCCCGGCCAGGGATCAGCCCCAGCATTTT.